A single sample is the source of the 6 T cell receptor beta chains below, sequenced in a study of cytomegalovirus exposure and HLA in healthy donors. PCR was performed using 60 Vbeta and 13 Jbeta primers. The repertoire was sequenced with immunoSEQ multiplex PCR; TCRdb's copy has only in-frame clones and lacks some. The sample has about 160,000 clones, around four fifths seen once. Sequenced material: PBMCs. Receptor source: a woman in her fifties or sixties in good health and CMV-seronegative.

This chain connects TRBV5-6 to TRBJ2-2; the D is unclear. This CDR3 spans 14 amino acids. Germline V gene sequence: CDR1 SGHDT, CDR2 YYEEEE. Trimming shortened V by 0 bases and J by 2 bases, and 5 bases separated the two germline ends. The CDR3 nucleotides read TGTGCCAGCAGCTTGGGTCCTAACACCGGGGAGCTGTTTTTT. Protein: CASSLGPNTGELFF.

The CDR3 DNA sequence: TGTGCCAGCAATAAGCCGGGACAGTCGACAGATACGCAGTATTTT. As protein: CASNKPGQSTDTQYF. This chain connects TRBV28 to TRBJ2-3, with 7 positions matching TRBD1. The CDR3 length is 15 residues. Germline V CDR1 and CDR2: MDHEN, SYDVKM. Trimming removed 7 bases from V and 3 bases from J; junction bases left unmatched: 10. Together with reference TRBV28 and TRBJ2-3, the CDR3 gives the full variable domain: DVKVTQSSRYLVKRTGEKVFLECVQDMDHENMFWYRQDPGLGLRLIYFSYDVKMKEKGDIPEGYSVSREKKERFSLILESASTNQTSMYLCASNKPGQSTDTQYFGPGTRLTVL.

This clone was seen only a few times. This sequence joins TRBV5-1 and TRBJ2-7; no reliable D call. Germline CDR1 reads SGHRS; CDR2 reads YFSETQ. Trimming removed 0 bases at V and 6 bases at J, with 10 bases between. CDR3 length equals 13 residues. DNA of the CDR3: TGCGCCAGCAGCTTGGACCCCGCCGGCGAGCAGTACTTC. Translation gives CASSLDPAGEQYF. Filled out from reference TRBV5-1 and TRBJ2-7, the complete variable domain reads KAGVTQTPRYLIKTRGQQVTLSCSPISGHRSVSWYQQTPGQGLQFLFEYFSETQRNKGNFPGRFSGRQFSNSRSEMNVSTLELGDSALYLCASSLDPAGEQYFGPGTRLTVT.

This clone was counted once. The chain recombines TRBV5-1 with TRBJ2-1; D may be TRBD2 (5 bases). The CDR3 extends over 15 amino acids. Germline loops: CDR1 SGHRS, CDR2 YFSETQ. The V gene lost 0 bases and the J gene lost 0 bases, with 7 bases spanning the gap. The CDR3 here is CASSLGGNSYNEQFF. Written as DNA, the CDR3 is TGCGCCAGCAGCTTGGGAGGGAACTCCTACAATGAGCAGTTCTTC. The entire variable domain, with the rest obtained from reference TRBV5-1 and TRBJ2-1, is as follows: KAGVTQTPRYLIKTRGQQVTLSCSPISGHRSVSWYQQTPGQGLQFLFEYFSETQRNKGNFPGRFSGRQFSNSRSEMNVSTLELGDSALYLCASSLGGNSYNEQFFGPGTRLTVL.

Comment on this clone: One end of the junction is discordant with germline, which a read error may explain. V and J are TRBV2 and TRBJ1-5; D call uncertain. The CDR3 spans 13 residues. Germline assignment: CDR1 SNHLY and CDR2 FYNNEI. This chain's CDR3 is CASNGDSSQPQHF. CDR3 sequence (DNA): TGTGCCAGCAACGGCGATAGCAGTCAGCCCCAGCATTTT.

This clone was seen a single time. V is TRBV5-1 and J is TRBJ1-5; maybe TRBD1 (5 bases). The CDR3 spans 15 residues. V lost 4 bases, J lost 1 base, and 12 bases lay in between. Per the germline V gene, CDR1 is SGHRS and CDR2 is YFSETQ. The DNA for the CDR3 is TGCGCCAGCAGCCCGGGGGAGCAGAGCAATCAGCCCCAGCATTTT. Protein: CASSPGEQSNQPQHF.